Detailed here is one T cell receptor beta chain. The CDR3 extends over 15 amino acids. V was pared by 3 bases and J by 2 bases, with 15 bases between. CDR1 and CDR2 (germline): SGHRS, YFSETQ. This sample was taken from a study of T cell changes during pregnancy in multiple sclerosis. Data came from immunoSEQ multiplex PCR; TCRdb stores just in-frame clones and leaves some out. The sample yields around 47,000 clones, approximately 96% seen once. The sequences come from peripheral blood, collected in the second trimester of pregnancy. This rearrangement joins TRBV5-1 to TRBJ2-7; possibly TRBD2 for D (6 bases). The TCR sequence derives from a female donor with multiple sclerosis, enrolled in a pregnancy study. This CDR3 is CASSSGKAGTYEQYF. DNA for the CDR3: TGCGCCAGCAGCTCTGGAAAGGCGGGGACCTACGAGCAGTACTTC.